Listed below are T cell receptor beta chains from one sample, sequenced in a study of T-cell memory formation after mild COVID-19. TCRdb processed the 5' RACE reads anew with MiXCR; each CDR3 protein has one entry. Among 270,000 or so distinct CDR3 sequences listed, 15% to 20% were seen once. The sample comprised PBMCs or a T cell subset sorted from them (not recorded which). These receptors were taken from a man aged 18-30 years who had mild COVID-19 (a few samples of this study predate the infection). Cell type and time point are not known. Both conserved end residues are part of each CDR3. The order of the fields is clone size, J gene, V gene, CDR3 length, D gene, CDR3 DNA, CDR3 protein. A D gene is named only where the DNA matches it firmly. Size tells how often a clone was seen (once, few, many) or the class of an expanded clone, and some rows leave it out.

many,TRBJ1-1,TRBV4-1,15,NA,TGCGCCAGCAGCATAAACAGGGTCGGGAGACCTGGAGCTTTCTTT,CASSINRVGRPGAFF
many,TRBJ2-3,TRBV7-2,14,NA,TGCGCCAGCAGCTTGGTCGGCGGCACAGATACGCAGTATTTT,CASSLVGGTDTQYF
NA,TRBJ1-4,TRBV4-2,15,NA,TGTGCCAGCAGCCAGCAAGCGGGCCTCTGGGAAAAACTGTTTTTT,CASSQQAGLWEKLFF
few,TRBJ1-3,TRBV4-1,14,NA,TGCGCCAGCAGCCGCGGAGGGCTGAGAAACACCATATATTTT,CASSRGGLRNTIYF
few,TRBJ1-4,TRBV7-2,15,TRBD1,TGTGCCAGCAGCTCCGGGACAGCAAGTGGTGAAAAACTGTTTTTT,CASSSGTASGEKLFF
few,TRBJ1-2,TRBV20-1,12,NA,TGCAGTGCTCTCGACAGGCCCTATGGCTACACCTTC,CSALDRPYGYTF
NA,TRBJ1-4,TRBV20-1,13,NA,TGCAATCCGCACCAACCAACTAATGAAAAACTGTTTTTT,CNPHQPTNEKLFF
NA,TRBJ1-5,TRBV5-1,15,NA,TGCGCCAGCAGCCGGACGGGGCTAGGGAATCAGCCCCAGCATTTT,CASSRTGLGNQPQHF
few,TRBJ2-5,TRBV12-3/TRBV12-4,13,NA,TGTGCCAGCTCCTCCCGGGGAATAGAGACCCAGTACTTC,CASSSRGIETQYF
few,TRBJ1-2,TRBV7-8,13,NA,TGTGCCAGCAGCGGAGACAGCTACTATGGCTACACCTTC,CASSGDSYYGYTF
NA,TRBJ2-5,TRBV2,14,NA,TGTGCCAGCACCACAATGGGAACGGGGGAGACCCAGTACTTC,CASTTMGTGETQYF
NA,TRBJ2-2,TRBV9,16,TRBD2,TGTGCCAGCAGCGTAGATGAGCGGGGAAAGAGGGGGGAGCTGTTTTTT,CASSVDERGKRGELFF
few,TRBJ2-3,TRBV4-2,13,NA,TGTGCCAGCAGCCAAGAAGGGAGAGATACGCAGTATTTT,CASSQEGRDTQYF
NA,TRBJ1-1,TRBV7-8,14,NA,TGTGCCAGCAGCTTAGGACGCCGGGGGCCTGAAGCTTTCTTT,CASSLGRRGPEAFF
few,TRBJ2-7,TRBV6-2/TRBV6-3,15,NA,TGTGCCAGCACCACGGGATATTTTGTTAGCGCCGAGCAGTACTTC,CASTTGYFVSAEQYF
NA,TRBJ2-1,TRBV4-3,15,NA,TGCGCCAGCAGCCAAGGGCTCAGGGGTAAGGATGAGCAGTTCTTC,CASSQGLRGKDEQFF
NA,TRBJ1-2,TRBV7-6,14,TRBD1,TGTGCCAGCAGCCCGATGGACAGGGCGGGAGGCTACACCTTC,CASSPMDRAGGYTF
few,TRBJ1-2,TRBV5-5,16,NA,TGTGCCAGCAGCATCGGGGCCCTACCCTCTAAGAATGGCTACACCTTC,CASSIGALPSKNGYTF
few,TRBJ2-5,TRBV5-1,14,NA,TGCGCCAGCAGCTTGACCAACAGTCAAGAGACCCAGTACTTC,CASSLTNSQETQYF
few,TRBJ2-3,TRBV20-1,14,TRBD2,TGCAGTGTCCCGACCGGGGGGGGCACAGATACGCAGTATTTT,CSVPTGGGTDTQYF
few,TRBJ2-1,TRBV4-2,16,NA,TGTGCCAGCAGCCAAGCCCCCGACAGGGAGGTGGATGAGCAGTTCTTC,CASSQAPDREVDEQFF
many,TRBJ2-3,TRBV12-5,13,NA,TGTGCTAGCCTCGGGCCCCAGGGAGATACGCAGTATTTT,CASLGPQGDTQYF
NA,TRBJ2-6,TRBV6-5,16,NA,TGTGCCAGCAGTTACTTCCCAGGGCCTGGGGCCAACGTCCTGACTTTC,CASSYFPGPGANVLTF
few,TRBJ1-1,TRBV6-5,13,NA,TGTGCCAGCAGGAAACCAGGGAACACTGAAGCTTTCTTT,CASRKPGNTEAFF
NA,TRBJ1-1,TRBV12-3/TRBV12-4,14,NA,TGTGCCAGCAGCCCTCCGGGCATGAACACTGAAGCTTTCTTT,CASSPPGMNTEAFF
NA,TRBJ1-6,TRBV6-5,16,TRBD1,TGTGCCAGCAGCCTCGACAGGGGGCGGATTAATTCACCCCTCCACTTT,CASSLDRGRINSPLHF
many,TRBJ2-5,TRBV9,14,NA,TGTGCCAGCAGCGTACAGGGGGGTCGAGAGACCCAGTACTTC,CASSVQGGRETQYF
few,TRBJ1-1,TRBV2,14,NA,TGTGCCAGCATCCAGCAGAACATGAACACTGAAGCTTTCTTT,CASIQQNMNTEAFF
NA,TRBJ2-6,TRBV20-1,13,NA,TGCAGTGCCCCGCTGGAGGGGGCCAACGTCCTGACTTTC,CSAPLEGANVLTF
few,TRBJ1-2,TRBV6-6,13,TRBD1,TGTGCCAGCAGTACAGGGGCAGACTATGGCTACACCTTC,CASSTGADYGYTF
many,TRBJ2-3,TRBV7-2,12,NA,TGTGCCAGCAGCCCTCGTCCAGATACGCAGTATTTT,CASSPRPDTQYF
NA,TRBJ2-3,TRBV12-3/TRBV12-4,15,NA,TGTGCCAGCAGTTTAGGGACGGCCAACACAGATACGCAGTATTTT,CASSLGTANTDTQYF
NA,TRBJ1-2,TRBV3-1,18,TRBD1,TGTGCCAGCAGCCAAGCCCCCAATACCGGGACAGCTAACTATGGCTACACCTTC,CASSQAPNTGTANYGYTF
NA,TRBJ2-5,TRBV7-7,15,NA,TGTGCCAGCAGCTTTATAAGGGACGTGGTTGAGACCCAGTACTTC,CASSFIRDVVETQYF
few,TRBJ2-2,TRBV5-1,14,NA,TGCGCCAGCAGCGCCGGGGCAAACACCGGGGAGCTGTTTTTT,CASSAGANTGELFF
few,TRBJ1-1,TRBV5-1,13,NA,TGCGCCAGCAGCGAACAGGCGAACACTGAAGCTTTCTTT,CASSEQANTEAFF
NA,TRBJ2-5,TRBV9,18,TRBD1,TGTGCCAGCAGCGTAGCCGAGGACAGGGAAATAGGGCGAGAGACCCAGTACTTC,CASSVAEDREIGRETQYF
NA,TRBJ2-1,TRBV5-1,16,NA,TGCGCCAGCAGCTCTGTACAGGGAACCGCGCAGGGGGGGCAGTTCTTC,CASSSVQGTAQGGQFF
many,TRBJ2-6,TRBV30,13,NA,TGTGCCTGGAGTGTAGGCGGGGCCAACGTCCTGACTTTC,CAWSVGGANVLTF
few,TRBJ1-5,TRBV7-2,14,NA,TGTGCCAGCAGCGCCGACAGTAATAATCAGCCCCAGCATTTT,CASSADSNNQPQHF
few,TRBJ2-3,TRBV3-1,17,TRBD2,TGTGCCAGCAGCCAAGGGCCCCTAGCGGGGGTCACAGATACGCAGTATTTT,CASSQGPLAGVTDTQYF
few,TRBJ2-5,TRBV11-2,14,TRBD1,TGTGCCAGCAGCGCGACAGGGGGCGGAGAGACCCAGTACTTC,CASSATGGGETQYF
few,TRBJ1-3,TRBV6-6,15,TRBD1,TGTGCCAGCAGTACCACCGGGACAGGGGAATACACCATATATTTT,CASSTTGTGEYTIYF
few,TRBJ1-5,TRBV10-3,12,NA,TGTGCCATCAGGGGAGAAGGTCAGCCCCAGCATTTT,CAIRGEGQPQHF
few,TRBJ2-4,TRBV6-5,14,TRBD1,TGTGCCAGCAGTTACTCGACAGGGGGGCGCATTCAGTACTTC,CASSYSTGGRIQYF
NA,TRBJ2-2,TRBV28,16,TRBD2,TGTGCCAGCAGGATGGCGGGGGGCGCGAACACCGGGGAGCTGTTTTTT,CASRMAGGANTGELFF
NA,TRBJ2-7,TRBV19,13,NA,TGTGCCAGTAGTATCGGACCGAGCTACGAGCAGTACTTC,CASSIGPSYEQYF
NA,TRBJ1-4,TRBV18,16,TRBD1,TGTGCCAGCTCCCGGGAGGGGGCTGCAACTAATGAAAAACTGTTTTTT,CASSREGAATNEKLFF
few,TRBJ1-2,TRBV6-5,14,NA,TGTGCCAGCAGCCCGGGGGGTACCGGCTATGGCTACACCTTC,CASSPGGTGYGYTF
NA,TRBJ2-7,TRBV25-1,12,TRBD2,TGTGCCAGCAGTCGGGGGGTCTACGAGCAGTACTTC,CASSRGVYEQYF
few,TRBJ2-3,TRBV7-8,14,NA,TGTGCCAGCAGCTCGGACACTAGCACAGATACGCAGTATTTT,CASSSDTSTDTQYF
NA,TRBJ2-3,TRBV7-2,15,NA,TGTGCCAGCAGCTTAGATCGAGCGGGCACAGATACGCAGTATTTT,CASSLDRAGTDTQYF
many,TRBJ2-7,TRBV5-1,15,TRBD1,TGCGCCAGCAGCCTACTGACAGGGGAAACCTACGAGCAGTACTTC,CASSLLTGETYEQYF
NA,TRBJ1-1,TRBV4-3,14,NA,TGCGCCAGCAGCCAGGAGGGGCTTTCTACTGAAGCTTTCTTT,CASSQEGLSTEAFF
NA,TRBJ1-5,TRBV28,14,NA,TGTGCCAGCAGTTTGCCCGGGGACATAGTGACCCAGCATTTT,CASSLPGDIVTQHF